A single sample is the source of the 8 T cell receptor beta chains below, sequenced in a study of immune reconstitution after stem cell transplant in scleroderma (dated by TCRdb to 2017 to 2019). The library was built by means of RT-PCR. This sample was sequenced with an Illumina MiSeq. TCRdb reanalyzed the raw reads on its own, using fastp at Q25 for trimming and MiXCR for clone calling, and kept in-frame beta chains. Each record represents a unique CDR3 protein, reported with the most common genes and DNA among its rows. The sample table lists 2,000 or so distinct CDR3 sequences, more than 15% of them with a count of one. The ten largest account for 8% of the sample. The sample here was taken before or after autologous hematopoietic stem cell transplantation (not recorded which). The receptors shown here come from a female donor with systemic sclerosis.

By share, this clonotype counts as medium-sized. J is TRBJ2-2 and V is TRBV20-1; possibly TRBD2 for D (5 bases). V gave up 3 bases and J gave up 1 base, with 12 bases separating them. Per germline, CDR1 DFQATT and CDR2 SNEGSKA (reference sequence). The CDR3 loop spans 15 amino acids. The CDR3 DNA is TGCAGTGCTAGCAACCAGCGGATGAACACCGGGGAGCTGTTTTTT. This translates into CSASNQRMNTGELFF.

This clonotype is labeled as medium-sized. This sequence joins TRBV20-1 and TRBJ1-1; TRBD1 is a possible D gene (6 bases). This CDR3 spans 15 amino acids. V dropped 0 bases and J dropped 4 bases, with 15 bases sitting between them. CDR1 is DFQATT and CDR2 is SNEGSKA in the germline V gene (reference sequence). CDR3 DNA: TGCAGTGCTAGAGATCCGGGGACAAGTTCCACTGAAGCTTTCTTT. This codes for CSARDPGTSSTEAFF.

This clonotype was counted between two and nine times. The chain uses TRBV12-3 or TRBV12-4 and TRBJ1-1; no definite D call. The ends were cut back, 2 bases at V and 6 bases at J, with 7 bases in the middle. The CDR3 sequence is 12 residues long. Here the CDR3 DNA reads TGTGCCAGCAGTTTACAATTATCTGAAGCTTTCTTT. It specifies CASSLQLSEAFF.

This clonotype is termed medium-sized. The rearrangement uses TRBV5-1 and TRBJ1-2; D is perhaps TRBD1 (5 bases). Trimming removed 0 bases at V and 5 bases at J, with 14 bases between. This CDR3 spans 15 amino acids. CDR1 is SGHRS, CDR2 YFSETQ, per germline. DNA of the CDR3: TGCGCCAGCAGCTTGGGCTCTAGAGACAGTTATGGCTACACCTTC. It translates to CASSLGSRDSYGYTF.

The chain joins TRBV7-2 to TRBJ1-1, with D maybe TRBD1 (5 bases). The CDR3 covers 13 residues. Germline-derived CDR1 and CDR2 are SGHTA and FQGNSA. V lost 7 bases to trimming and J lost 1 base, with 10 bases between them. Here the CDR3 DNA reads TGTGCCAGCACCGCGGGGACGAACACTGAAGCTTTCTTT. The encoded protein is CASTAGTNTEAFF.

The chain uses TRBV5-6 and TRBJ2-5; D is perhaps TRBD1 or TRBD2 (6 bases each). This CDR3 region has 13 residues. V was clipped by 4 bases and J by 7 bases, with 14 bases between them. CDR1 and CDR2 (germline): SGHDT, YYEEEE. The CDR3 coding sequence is TGTGCCAGCAGCCAAAGACAGGAGGGGACCCAGTACTTC. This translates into CASSQRQEGTQYF.

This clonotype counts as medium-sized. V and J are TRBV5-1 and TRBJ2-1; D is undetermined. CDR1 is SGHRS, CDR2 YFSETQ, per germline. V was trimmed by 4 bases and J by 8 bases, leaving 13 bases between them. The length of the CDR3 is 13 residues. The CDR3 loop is CASSPSPGYEQFF. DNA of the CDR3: TGCGCCAGCAGCCCCTCGCCCGGGTATGAGCAGTTCTTC. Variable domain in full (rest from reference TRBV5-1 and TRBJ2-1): KAGVTQTPRYLIKTRGQQVTLSCSPISGHRSVSWYQQTPGQGLQFLFEYFSETQRNKGNFPGRFSGRQFSNSRSEMNVSTLELGDSALYLCASSPSPGYEQFFGPGTRLTVL.

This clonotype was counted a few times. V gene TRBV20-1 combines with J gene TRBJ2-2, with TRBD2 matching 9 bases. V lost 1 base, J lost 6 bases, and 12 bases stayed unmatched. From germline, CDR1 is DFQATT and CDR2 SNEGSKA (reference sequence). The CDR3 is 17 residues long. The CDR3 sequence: CSARVIRGRGGPGELFF. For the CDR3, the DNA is TGCAGTGCTAGAGTCATAAGGGGGCGGGGGGGCCCCGGGGAGCTGTTTTTT.